The 16 T cell receptor beta chains below were found in one sample sequenced in a study of T cell responses to AZD1222 COVID-19 vaccine (dated by TCRdb to about 2021). Library preparation employed the immunoSEQ multiplex PCR assay. Imported from immuneACCESS, the table was reduced by TCRdb to in-frame sequences with V and J called. These copies leave out some clones; in studies compared against another copy, an unresolved V gene accounts for under half, and the cause of the remainder is not known. This sample comprises about 84,000 clones, approximately 90% of them detected only once. The top ten constitute approximately 1.4% of the sample. The sample's time point label, decoded: baseline before first vaccination. The sequencing here drew on peripheral blood, taken on day 0 of AZD1222 vaccination. Every receptor here comes from an adult in good health.

Here the CDR3 reads CASSRVGATEAFF. CDR3 nucleotides: TGTGCCAGTAGTAGGGTGGGGGCAACTGAAGCTTTCTTT. The V gene is TRBV19, the J gene TRBJ1-1, with D maybe TRBD1 (6 bases). V was trimmed by 4 bases and J by 5 bases, leaving 11 bases between them. Germline assignment: CDR1 LNHDA and CDR2 SQIVND (reference sequence). This CDR3 contains 13 residues.

This chain connects TRBV27 to TRBJ1-5, with 7 bases lining up with TRBD1. The CDR3 length is 16 residues. J was trimmed by 4 bases and V by 1 base; bases with no gene match: 7. Per germline, CDR1 MNHEY and CDR2 SMNVEV (reference sequence). The CDR3 region is CASSLYMGRGNQPQHF. The CDR3 nucleotides are TGTGCCAGCAGTTTATACATGGGCAGGGGGAATCAGCCCCAGCATTTT.

The V call is TRBV19, the J call TRBJ2-1; the match to TRBD2 covers 13 bases. This CDR3 contains 16 residues. J lost 6 bases, V lost 6 bases, and 8 bases had no gene match. Germline assignment: CDR1 LNHDA and CDR2 SQIVND (reference sequence). The CDR3 nucleotides are TGTGCCAGTAGCGACCCTAGGACTAGCGGGAGCAATGAGCAGTTCTTC. Residues: CASSDPRTSGSNEQFF.

This clone is a singleton in its sample. CDR3 coding DNA: TGTGCCAGCAGTCAACGGACCAGGGAGACCCAGTACTTC. Translation: CASSQRTRETQYF. The rearrangement links TRBV27 to TRBJ2-5, with D uncertain. The V gene's germline CDR1 is MNHEY and CDR2 SMNVEV (reference sequence). This CDR3 comprises 13 residues. Trimming pared 5 bases from V and 5 bases from J, leaving 12 bases between.

The chain combines TRBV7-3 with TRBJ2-1; 8 nucleotides match TRBD2. This CDR3 is built from 16 residues. With V trimmed by 2 bases and J by 4 bases, 7 bases remained unmatched. CDR1 is SGHTA and CDR2 is FQGTGA in the germline V gene. The CDR3 reads CASSLQPGGIYNEQFF. The CDR3, as DNA: TGTGCCAGCAGCTTACAACCGGGAGGGATTTACAATGAGCAGTTCTTC.

The J gene is TRBJ2-3, the V gene TRBV7-3; TRBD2 agrees at 8 bases. In germline, CDR1 is SGHTA, CDR2 FQGTGA. The CDR3 has 17 residues. Unmatched junction bases numbered 10, after V lost 2 bases and J lost 3 bases. The CDR3 DNA reads TGTGCCAGCAGCTTACTGCCGGGAGGGCCCTCGACAGATACGCAGTATTTT. It is translated as CASSLLPGGPSTDTQYF.

The chain employs TRBV7-2 and TRBJ2-2; a weak D match, TRBD2 (5 bases). Per the germline V gene, CDR1 is SGHTA and CDR2 is FQGNSA. Trimming stripped 5 bases from V and 6 bases from J, with 19 bases between. The length of the CDR3 is 16 residues. The CDR3 sequence is CASSQSTRKDAGELFF. DNA of the CDR3: TGTGCCAGCAGCCAATCTACTAGGAAGGACGCCGGGGAGCTGTTTTTT.

The chain carries TRBV3-1 (or the pseudogene TRBV3-2) and TRBJ2-7; maybe TRBD2 (6 bases). Looked up from germline, CDR1 is LGHDT and CDR2 is YNNKEL (reference sequence). V dropped 4 bases and J dropped 2 bases, with 9 bases sitting between them. This CDR3 comprises 13 residues. The CDR3 here is CASSPGSPYEQYF. The DNA of the CDR3 is TGTGCCAGCAGCCCCGGGAGCCCCTACGAGCAGTACTTC.

This rearrangement joins TRBV19 to TRBJ1-4, with D perhaps TRBD1 (6 bases). Trimming removed 0 bases from V and 0 bases from J, with 8 bases in between. Germline CDR1 reads LNHDA; CDR2 reads SQIVND (reference sequence). This CDR3 spans 16 amino acids. The CDR3 DNA follows: TGTGCCAGTAGTATAGAGGGGGCAGCAACTAATGAAAAACTGTTTTTT. Translation: CASSIEGAATNEKLFF.

V usage is TRBV7-8 and J usage is TRBJ2-7; TRBD2 agrees at 10 bases. CDR3 size: 18 residues. CDR1 is SGHVS, CDR2 FQNEAQ, per germline. V dropped 5 bases and J dropped 3; count of bases not matched to a gene: 16. CDR3 in amino acids: CASSPPPPGLAGVYEQYF. Here the CDR3 DNA reads TGTGCCAGCAGCCCCCCGCCTCCGGGGCTAGCGGGGGTCTACGAGCAGTACTTC.

This clone appeared once. This chain connects TRBV7-2 to TRBJ2-2; 11 nucleotides line up with TRBD1. V was pared by 1 base and J by 4 bases, with 5 bases of the junction left unmatched. The germline V gene encodes CDR1 SGHTA and CDR2 FQGNSA. This CDR3 region has 17 residues. The CDR3 DNA follows: TGTGCCAGCAGCTTAGTGGGTGGGACAGGGGGCACCGGGGAGCTGTTTTTT. Translation: CASSLVGGTGGTGELFF.

The chain combines TRBV11-1 with TRBJ1-5; D call uncertain. From germline, CDR1 is SGHAT and CDR2 FQDESV (reference sequence). This CDR3 is built from 13 residues. With 5 bases removed from V and 9 bases from J, the gap between germline ends came to 14 bases. The CDR3 bases are TGTGCCAGCAGCCCTCAATGGGGTCGGCCCCAGCATTTT. This gives the protein CASSPQWGRPQHF.

This clone was found once. V gene TRBV2 combines with J gene TRBJ2-5, with 8 bases matching TRBD1. This CDR3 is built from 14 residues. J lost 4 bases, V lost 3 bases, and 4 bases had no gene match. The germline CDR1 and CDR2 sequences are SNHLY and FYNNEI. The CDR3 here is CASSDQTGVETQYF. As DNA, the CDR3 is TGTGCCAGCAGTGATCAGACAGGGGTAGAGACCCAGTACTTC.

The chain recombines TRBV7-3 with TRBJ1-1; unclear D gene. The V gene lost 2 bases and the J gene lost 0 bases, with 10 bases spanning the gap. The CDR3 is 15 amino acids. Germline assignment: CDR1 SGHTA and CDR2 FQGTGA. CDR3 residues: CASSLGHHMNTEAFF. The CDR3, as DNA: TGTGCCAGCAGCTTAGGTCACCACATGAACACTGAAGCTTTCTTT.

The V call is TRBV5-1, the J call TRBJ2-2; D is undetermined. Germline CDR1 and CDR2: SGHRS and YFSETQ. Trimming left V 1 base short and J 7 bases short, with 8 bases between. The CDR3 consists of 13 residues. The CDR3 DNA reads as TGCGCCAGCAGCTTGAATACCGGCGGGGAGCTGTTTTTT. Translated, it gives CASSLNTGGELFF.

The chain has TRBV27 and TRBJ2-2; 7 nucleotides agree with TRBD1. The V gene's germline CDR1 is MNHEY and CDR2 SMNVEV (reference sequence). This CDR3 spans 16 amino acids. V was clipped by 2 bases and J by 1 base; unmatched bases: 4. CDR3 protein: CASSLRDSVNTGELFF. The CDR3 nucleotides are TGTGCCAGCAGTTTACGGGACAGTGTGAACACCGGGGAGCTGTTTTTT.